This T cell receptor beta chain was captured by sequencing in a study of blood T cell repertoires in COVID-19. Study background: There were acute and convalescent COVID-19 samples, and they came from the United States, Italy and Spain. PBMCs, B-cell-depleted T cells, or T cells provided the cDNA or gDNA that made up the material.

The CDR3 totals 15 residues. V was pared by 4 bases and J by 4 bases, with 6 bases of the junction left unmatched. Per germline, CDR1 SGHNT and CDR2 YYREEE (reference sequence). In the original workflow: Reference gene primer amplification yielded estimated nucleated cell counts. Repertoires were generated with immunoSEQ multiplex PCR, while TCRdb's copy carries only in-frame clones and drops some. V and J calls and clone size are as listed in that table; D and trimming were resolved from the DNA. The sample includes over 150,000 clones, almost 85% of them seen just once. Sequencing was carried out using peripheral blood. The chain uses TRBV5-4 and TRBJ2-5; 11 bases fit TRBD1. This TCR was recovered from a man younger than 35 with active or convalescent COVID-19. In DNA form, the CDR3 reads TGTGCCAGCAGCCCGGGACAGGGGGGTATAGAGACCCAGTACTTC. Protein product: CASSPGQGGIETQYF.